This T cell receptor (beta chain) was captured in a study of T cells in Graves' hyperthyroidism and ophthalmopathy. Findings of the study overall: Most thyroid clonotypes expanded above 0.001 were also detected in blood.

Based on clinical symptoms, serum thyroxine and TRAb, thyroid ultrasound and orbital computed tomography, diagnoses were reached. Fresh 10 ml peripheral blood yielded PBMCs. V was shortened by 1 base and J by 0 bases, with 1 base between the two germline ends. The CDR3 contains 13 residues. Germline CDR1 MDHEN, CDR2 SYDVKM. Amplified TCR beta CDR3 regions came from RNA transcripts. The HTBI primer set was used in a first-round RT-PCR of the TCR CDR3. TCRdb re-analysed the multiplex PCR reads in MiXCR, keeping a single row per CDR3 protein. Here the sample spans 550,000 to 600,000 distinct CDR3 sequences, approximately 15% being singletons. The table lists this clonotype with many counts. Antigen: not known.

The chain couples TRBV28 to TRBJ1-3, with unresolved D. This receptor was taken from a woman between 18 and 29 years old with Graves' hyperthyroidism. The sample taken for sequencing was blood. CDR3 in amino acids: CASSLSSGNTIYF. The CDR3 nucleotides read TGTGCCAGCAGTTTATCCTCTGGAAACACCATATATTTT.